This T cell receptor beta chain is from a study of blood T cell repertoires in COVID-19 (dated by TCRdb to 2019 to 2021). For context, the study as a whole: The collaborator samples originated in the United States, Italy and Spain and spanned the acute and convalescent phases of COVID-19. The material from the prospective study consisted of cDNA or gDNA derived from T cells, B-cell-depleted T cells, or PBMCs. Deeply sampled blood TCRbeta repertoires from subjects exposed to, actively infected with, or recovered from COVID-19 were included in the dataset. The repertoires were released in a freely available public database meant as a resource for research on the immune response to SARS-CoV-2. The samples were drawn from the first 160 participants of the ongoing ImmuneRACE study and from 1,254 subjects provided by 6 global collaborators. The sample metadata nearly always contained a de-identified subject ID, COVID-19 status, age in years and sex. Where HLA class I and class II types were available, the types were taken from metadata supplied by the sample provider, not from assay-based typing. General findings and caveats noted by the study authors: The quantity of clinical and demographic metadata differed by source and by participant and was supplied without curation.

As concerns this clone: This receptor's antigen is unknown. Base qualities are missing; no much larger clone stands one base away.

The CDR3 covers 16 residues, taking in both the cysteine and the phenylalanine. Solely the CDR3 DNA is kept, with 48 bases framed from the first base. TCRbeta CDR3 regions were amplified from genomic DNA using the immunoSEQ Assay, a bias-controlled multiplex PCR. The study's processing was this. The number of nucleated cells in each sample was estimated from the amplification of reference gene primers within the assay. To quantify the absolute abundance of each unique TCRbeta CDR3 rearrangement, sequence reads were collapsed and filtered. For each sample, productive Simpson clonality was calculated as the square root of Simpson's diversity index across productive rearrangements. Not all clones reach the TCRdb copy of this immuneACCESS table, which keeps in-frame sequences only. Checked studies attribute under half of the gap to unresolved V genes and leave the rest unexplained. The DNA gave D and trimming, while V, J and clone size come from that table. This sample comprises tens of thousands of clones, 90% of them detected only once. 4.8% of the sample comes from the top ten.

The collaborating institutions used their own protocols to collect whole blood in K2EDTA tubes. For TCRbeta analysis, collaborator samples were shipped as frozen whole blood, as isolated PBMCs, or as DNA extracted from either sample type. The source material was peripheral blood. The TCR originated in a human donor in a cohort sampled during active COVID-19. This sequence uses TRBV21-1 and TRBJ2-7; no check of the table's D call, TRBD1, against the DNA was made. TRBV21-1 is listed as a pseudogene. The DNA sequence reads TGTGCCAGCAGCAAACTGAGCCGGACAGGGGGGGTTTTGCAGTACTTC. It is translated as CASSKLSRTGGVLQYF.